Below, 3 T cell receptor beta chains from the same sample are listed, as sequenced in a study of cytomegalovirus exposure and HLA in healthy donors. Primers: 60 Vbeta forward and 13 Jbeta reverse. The assay was immunoSEQ multiplex PCR, and TCRdb's table has in-frame clones only and misses some. The sample includes under 250,000 clones, 70% to 80% of them seen just once. The sample consisted of PBMCs. Source of these receptors: a male donor in good health and CMV-seronegative.

The J gene is TRBJ1-4, the V gene TRBV5-5, with D possibly TRBD1 on 6 matching bases. The germline gives CDR1 SGHKS, CDR2 YYEKEE (reference sequence). The germline V and J ends were trimmed by 6 bases and 0 bases, with 18 bases remaining between them. CDR3 length: 17 residues. CDR3 region: CASMNRVPPTTNEKLFF. CDR3 in DNA: TGTGCCAGCATGAACAGGGTCCCCCCCACAACTAATGAAAAACTGTTTTTT. The entire variable domain, with the rest obtained from reference TRBV5-5 and TRBJ1-4, is as follows: DAGVTQSPTHLIKTRGQQVTLRCSPISGHKSVSWYQQVLGQGPQFIFQYYEKEERGRGNFPDRFSARQFPNYSSELNVNALLLGDSALYLCASMNRVPPTTNEKLFFGSGTQLSVL.

A word on this clone: One end of the junction varies from germline; a read error may be responsible. This chain connects TRBV7-9 to TRBJ1-1; 10 bases match TRBD1. Germline V gene data show CDR1 as SEHNR and CDR2 as FQNEAQ (reference sequence). The CDR3 runs 16 residues. CDR3 protein: CSSSSQPGQGSAEAFF. The CDR3 DNA is TGTTCCAGCAGCTCGCAGCCGGGACAGGGGAGCGCTGAAGCTTTCTTT.

This chain joins TRBV28 and TRBJ2-1, with TRBD2 matching 7 bases. V was pared by 5 bases and J by 8 bases, with 9 bases of the junction left unmatched. This CDR3 has 14 residues. The germline V gene has CDR1 MDHEN and CDR2 SYDVKM. This CDR3 reads CASSPRLAGDEQFF. The CDR3 bases are TGTGCCAGCAGTCCACGACTAGCAGGCGATGAGCAGTTCTTC.